This TCR beta chain comes out of a study of neurological immune-mediated disorders. This CDR3 has 17 residues. Trimming stripped 4 bases from V and 6 bases from J, with 22 bases between. CDR1 is LGHDT, CDR2 YNNKEL, per germline (reference sequence). From the 5' RACE reads, TCRdb called clonotypes with MiXCR, one entry per CDR3 protein. The table includes over 11,000 distinct CDR3 sequences, less than 7.5% detected once. This clonotype was observed at least ten times. The genes are TRBV3-1 and TRBJ2-1; D not certain. The sequencing input was CD8+ T cells from blood. The sequence came from a woman aged 40-49 years in good health. The CDR3 DNA follows: TGTGCCAGCAGCCTCCCTTCCTCCGGGCCACTAAGCAATGAGCAGTTCTTC. It yields the protein CASSLPSSGPLSNEQFF.